These 9 T cell receptor beta chains originate from one sample sequenced in a study of CD4 T cells in relation to SARS-CoV-2 and coronaviruses. Clones were read by immunoSEQ multiplex PCR, and TCRdb kept only the in-frame ones, dropping some. The sample includes tens of thousands of clones, 92% of them seen just once. The sample was naive CD4+ T cells from PBMCs. Subset indicated: naive CD4+ T cells isolated by negative enrichment. These receptors came from an adult with COVID-19.

The CDR3 sequence is CAWTFGTGLDTGELFF. As DNA, the CDR3 is TGTGCCTGGACTTTCGGGACAGGGCTGGATACCGGGGAGCTGTTTTTT. The chain is built from TRBV30 and TRBJ2-2, with 9 bases lining up with TRBD1. This CDR3 has 16 amino acids. Per the germline V gene, CDR1 is GTSNPN and CDR2 is SVGIG (reference sequence). Trimming took 4 bases from V and 5 from J; bases not matched to a gene: 11.

This rearrangement joins TRBV19 to TRBJ2-3; 8 bases match TRBD1. Germline V lookup: CDR1 LNHDA, CDR2 SQIVND (reference sequence). Unmatched junction bases numbered 7, after V lost 4 bases and J lost 1 base. CDR3 size: 16 residues. In DNA, the CDR3 is TGTGCCAGTAGTACGTCAGGGGGCGACGGCACAGATACGCAGTATTTT. Translating gives CASSTSGGDGTDTQYF. Variable domain in full (rest from reference TRBV19 and TRBJ2-3): DGGITQSPKYLFRKEGQNVTLSCEQNLNHDAMYWYRQDPGQGLRLIYYSQIVNDFQKGDIAEGYSVSREKKESFPLTVTSAQKNPTAFYLCASSTSGGDGTDTQYFGPGTRLTVL.

DNA of the CDR3: TGTGCCTGGGAGAAACAGAAGAACACTGAAGCTTTCTTT. It encodes CAWEKQKNTEAFF. The chain uses TRBV30 and TRBJ1-1; D gene uncertain. The CDR3 consists of 13 residues. V lost 5 bases to trimming and J lost 1 base, with 11 bases between them. Germline V gene data show CDR1 as GTSNPN and CDR2 as SVGIG (reference sequence).

The chain has TRBV6-5 and TRBJ2-2; a possible D gene is TRBD1 (6 bases). Germline V lookup: CDR1 MNHEY, CDR2 SVGAGI. This CDR3 is built from 15 residues. V dropped 5 bases and J dropped 1 base, with 11 bases sitting between them. The CDR3 region has the DNA TGTGCCAGCAGTACGACAGGATTGAACACCGGGGAGCTGTTTTTT. It codes for CASSTTGLNTGELFF.

The V call is TRBV12-3 or TRBV12-4, the J call TRBJ1-4; maybe TRBD1 (6 bases). The length of the CDR3 is 13 residues. The germline V and J ends were trimmed by 7 bases and 7 bases, with 13 bases remaining between them. The CDR3 is CASTTGTGEKLFF. In nucleotides, the CDR3 is TGTGCCAGCACCACAGGGACTGGTGAAAAACTGTTTTTT.

V and J are TRBV4-1 and TRBJ2-7; unclear D gene. V lost 1 base and J lost 4, with 11 bases in between. This CDR3 has 14 residues. Germline V gene sequence: CDR1 MGHRA, CDR2 YSYEKL. CDR3 protein: CASSQGLVIYEQYF. The CDR3 DNA reads as TGCGCCAGCAGCCAAGGTCTAGTGATATACGAGCAGTACTTC.

V gene TRBV6-5 combines with J gene TRBJ2-1; possible D gene TRBD2, 6 bases. Trimming pared 8 bases from V and 6 bases from J, leaving 17 bases between. CDR3 length equals 14 residues. Germline V CDR1 and CDR2: MNHEY, SVGAGI. The CDR3 DNA reads as TGTGCCAGCGGTACGGGGGATGTGCGCAATGAGCAGTTCTTC. Protein: CASGTGDVRNEQFF.

The chain combines TRBV5-1 with TRBJ2-3; D gene unclear. This CDR3 is 14 amino acids long. CDR1 and CDR2 (germline): SGHRS, YFSETQ. Trimming removed 4 bases at V and 0 bases at J, with 9 bases between. CDR3 DNA: TGCGCCAGCAGCGAGGCGACTAGCACAGATACGCAGTATTTT. Translating it yields CASSEATSTDTQYF. Combining the CDR3 with reference TRBV5-1 and TRBJ2-3 gives the whole variable domain KAGVTQTPRYLIKTRGQQVTLSCSPISGHRSVSWYQQTPGQGLQFLFEYFSETQRNKGNFPGRFSGRQFSNSRSEMNVSTLELGDSALYLCASSEATSTDTQYFGPGTRLTVL.

The chain employs TRBV3-1 (or the pseudogene TRBV3-2) and TRBJ1-6; D uncertain. This CDR3 is 17 amino acids long. Trimming took off 4 bases at V and 0 bases at J, with 13 bases between the two ends. Germline V lookup: CDR1 LGHDT, CDR2 YNNKEL (reference sequence). CDR3 DNA sequence: TGTGCCAGCAGCCGCCGCGGACGGAGCTCCTATAATTCACCCCTCCACTTT. Translation gives CASSRRGRSSYNSPLHF.